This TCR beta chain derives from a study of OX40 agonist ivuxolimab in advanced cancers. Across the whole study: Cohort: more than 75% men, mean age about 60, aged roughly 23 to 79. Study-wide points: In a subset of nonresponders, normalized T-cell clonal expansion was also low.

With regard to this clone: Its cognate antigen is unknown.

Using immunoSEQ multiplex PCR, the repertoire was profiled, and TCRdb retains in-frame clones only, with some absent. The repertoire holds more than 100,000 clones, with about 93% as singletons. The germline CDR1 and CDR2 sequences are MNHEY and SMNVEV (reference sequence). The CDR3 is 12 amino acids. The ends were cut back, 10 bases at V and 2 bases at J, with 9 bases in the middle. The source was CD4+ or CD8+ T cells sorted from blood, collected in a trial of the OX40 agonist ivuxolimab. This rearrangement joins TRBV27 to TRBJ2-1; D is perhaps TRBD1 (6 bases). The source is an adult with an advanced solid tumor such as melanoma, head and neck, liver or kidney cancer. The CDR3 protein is CAIWTAYNEQFF. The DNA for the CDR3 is TGTGCCATCTGGACAGCCTACAATGAGCAGTTCTTC.